Listed below are T cell receptor beta chains from one sample, sequenced in a study of beta chain features in type 1 diabetes. Some clones are missing from TCRdb's copy, which holds only in-frame ones; the method was immunoSEQ multiplex PCR. The table records hundreds of thousands of clones, 9.6% of them present only once. Sequencing was done on a sample of naive CD4+ T cells from blood. Receptors originate from a woman younger than 35 in good health. Both conserved end residues are part of each CDR3. Each record gives: J gene, V gene, CDR3 protein.

>TRBJ1-1|TRBV30
CAWDRAGLPEAEAFF
>TRBJ2-5|TRBV9
CASSVLGQGTETQYF
>TRBJ2-1|TRBV27
CASRMGATTYNEQFF
>TRBJ1-5|TRBV23-1
CASSQKIRDQPQHF
>TRBJ2-3|TRBV27
CASLAAPSTDTQYF
>TRBJ1-3|TRBV7-6
CASSLTPLNAGVGNTIYF
>TRBJ2-4|TRBV9
CASSVAEGVGNIQYF
>TRBJ2-1|TRBV9
CASSAHRDSGYNEQFF
>TRBJ1-1|TRBV11-2
CASNYGQGEAFF
>TRBJ2-7|TRBV15
CATSHPAGPRDEQYF
>TRBJ2-7|TRBV6-1
CASSEPGQVLGEQYF
>TRBJ2-5|TRBV7-6
CASSLAGTGSRETQYF
>TRBJ2-1|TRBV5-5
CASTERGGSYQFF
>TRBJ1-2|TRBV6-1
CASSERHFYGYTF
>TRBJ1-5|TRBV4-2
CASSRDSLSNQPQHF
>TRBJ1-1|TRBV30
CAWSLRGNTEAFF
>TRBJ2-6|TRBV21-1
CASSKADSGANVLTF
>TRBJ2-4|TRBV5-1
CASSLWQGAAINIQYF
>TRBJ1-1|TRBV10-1
CASSERPGSGTEAFF
>TRBJ1-5|TRBV7-6
CASSGEGGDQPQHF
>TRBJ1-1|TRBV4-1
CASSQDPTGPHTEAFF
>TRBJ2-3|TRBV2
CASSPGTTDGDTQYF
>TRBJ2-7|TRBV7-6
CASSFPKGEQYF
>TRBJ2-7|TRBV5-1
CASSSGTSFSYEQYF
>TRBJ2-2|TRBV7-8
CASSRFQRGTGELFF
>TRBJ1-2|TRBV10-1
CASSETGEYGYTF
>TRBJ2-3|TRBV5-4
CASSQRVLAAAGDTQYF
>TRBJ1-1|TRBV19
CGVRRGGSEAFF
>TRBJ1-2|TRBV30
CAWSVSDLGQTRF
>TRBJ1-6|TRBV2
CASSQDRVNSPLHF
>TRBJ2-3|TRBV27
CASSSQGKGTDTQYF
>TRBJ1-5|TRBV6-4
CASRGPSNQPQHF
>TRBJ1-2|TRBV10-2
CASSAGTGGYGYTF
>TRBJ1-6|TRBV30
CAWSVVTGDNSPLHF
>TRBJ1-5|TRBV7-2
CASSLLYQPQHF
>TRBJ2-5|TRBV7-9
CASSSQGSGETQYF
>TRBJ1-2|TRBV29-1
CSVGPTDRSYGYTF
>TRBJ1-2|TRBV5-1
CASSLQPHLYGYTF
>TRBJ1-6|TRBV30
CAWSDLQGLLNSPLHF
>TRBJ1-2|TRBV30
CAWSDRVDGYTF
>TRBJ2-2|TRBV30
CAWSELTGELFF
>TRBJ2-5|TRBV7-9
CASSLGLIAGPQETQYF
>TRBJ2-3|TRBV6-5
CASSDPLGGTQYF